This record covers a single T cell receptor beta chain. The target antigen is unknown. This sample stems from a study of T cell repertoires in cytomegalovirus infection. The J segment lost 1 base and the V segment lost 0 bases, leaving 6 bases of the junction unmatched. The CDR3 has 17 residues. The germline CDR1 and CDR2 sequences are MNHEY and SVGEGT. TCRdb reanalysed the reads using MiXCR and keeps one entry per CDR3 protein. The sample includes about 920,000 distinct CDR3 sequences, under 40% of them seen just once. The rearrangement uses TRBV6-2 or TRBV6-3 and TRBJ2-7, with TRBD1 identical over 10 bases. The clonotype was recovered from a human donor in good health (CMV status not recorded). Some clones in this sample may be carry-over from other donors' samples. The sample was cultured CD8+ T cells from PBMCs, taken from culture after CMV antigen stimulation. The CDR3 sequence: CASSYSIPDRGSYEQYF. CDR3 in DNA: TGTGCCAGCAGTTACTCGATCCCGGACAGGGGGTCCTACGAGCAGTACTTC.